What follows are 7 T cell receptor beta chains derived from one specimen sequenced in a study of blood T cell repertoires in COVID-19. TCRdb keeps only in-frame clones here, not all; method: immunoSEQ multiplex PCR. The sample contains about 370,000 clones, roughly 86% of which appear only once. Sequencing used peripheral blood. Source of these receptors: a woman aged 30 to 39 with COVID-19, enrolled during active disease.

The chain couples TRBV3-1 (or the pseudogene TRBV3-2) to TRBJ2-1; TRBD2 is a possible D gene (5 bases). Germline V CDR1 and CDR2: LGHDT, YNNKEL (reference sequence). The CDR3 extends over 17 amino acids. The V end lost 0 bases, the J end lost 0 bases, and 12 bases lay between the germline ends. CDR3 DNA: TGTGCCAGCAGCCAAGAGACCGGGAACCCCTCCTACAATGAGCAGTTCTTC. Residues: CASSQETGNPSYNEQFF.

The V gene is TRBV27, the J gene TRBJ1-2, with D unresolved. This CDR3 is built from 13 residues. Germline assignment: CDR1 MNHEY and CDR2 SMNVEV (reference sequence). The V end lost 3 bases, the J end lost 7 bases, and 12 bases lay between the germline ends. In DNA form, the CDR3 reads TGTGCCAGCAGTTTTCAAGGTCCGGGTGGCTACACCTTC. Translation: CASSFQGPGGYTF.

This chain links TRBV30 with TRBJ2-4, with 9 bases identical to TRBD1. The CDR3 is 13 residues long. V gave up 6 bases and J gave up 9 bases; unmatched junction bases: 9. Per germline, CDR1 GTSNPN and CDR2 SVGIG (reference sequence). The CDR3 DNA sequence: TGTGCCTGCAGAGGACAGGGGTTTGGCATTCAGTACTTC. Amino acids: CACRGQGFGIQYF.

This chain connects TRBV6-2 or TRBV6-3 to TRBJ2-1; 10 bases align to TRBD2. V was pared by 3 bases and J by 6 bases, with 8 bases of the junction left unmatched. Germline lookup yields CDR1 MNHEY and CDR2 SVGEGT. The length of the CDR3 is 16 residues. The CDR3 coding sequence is TGTGCCAGCAGTTATTTAGCGGGAGGTGGGGGCAATGAGCAGTTCTTC. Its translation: CASSYLAGGGGNEQFF.

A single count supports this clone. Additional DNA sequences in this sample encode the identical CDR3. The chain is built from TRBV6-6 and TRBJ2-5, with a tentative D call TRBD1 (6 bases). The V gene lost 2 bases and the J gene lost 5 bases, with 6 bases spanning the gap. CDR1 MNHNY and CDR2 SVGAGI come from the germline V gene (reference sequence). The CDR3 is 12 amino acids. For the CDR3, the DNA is TGTGCCAGCAGTTACAGGGGGGAGACCCAGTACTTC. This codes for CASSYRGETQYF.

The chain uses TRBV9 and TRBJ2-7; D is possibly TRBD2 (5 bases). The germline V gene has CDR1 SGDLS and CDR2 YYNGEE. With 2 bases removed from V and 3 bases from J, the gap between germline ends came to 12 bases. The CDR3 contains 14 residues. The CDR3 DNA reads TGTGCCAGCAGCGTTGACGGGGAATTCTACGAGCAGTACTTC. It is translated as CASSVDGEFYEQYF.

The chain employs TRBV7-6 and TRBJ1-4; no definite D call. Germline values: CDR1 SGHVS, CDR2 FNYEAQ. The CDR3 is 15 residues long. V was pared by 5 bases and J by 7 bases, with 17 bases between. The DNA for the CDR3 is TGTGCCAGCAGCACGGCCCCCCTAACGGGTGAAAAACTGTTTTTT. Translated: CASSTAPLTGEKLFF.